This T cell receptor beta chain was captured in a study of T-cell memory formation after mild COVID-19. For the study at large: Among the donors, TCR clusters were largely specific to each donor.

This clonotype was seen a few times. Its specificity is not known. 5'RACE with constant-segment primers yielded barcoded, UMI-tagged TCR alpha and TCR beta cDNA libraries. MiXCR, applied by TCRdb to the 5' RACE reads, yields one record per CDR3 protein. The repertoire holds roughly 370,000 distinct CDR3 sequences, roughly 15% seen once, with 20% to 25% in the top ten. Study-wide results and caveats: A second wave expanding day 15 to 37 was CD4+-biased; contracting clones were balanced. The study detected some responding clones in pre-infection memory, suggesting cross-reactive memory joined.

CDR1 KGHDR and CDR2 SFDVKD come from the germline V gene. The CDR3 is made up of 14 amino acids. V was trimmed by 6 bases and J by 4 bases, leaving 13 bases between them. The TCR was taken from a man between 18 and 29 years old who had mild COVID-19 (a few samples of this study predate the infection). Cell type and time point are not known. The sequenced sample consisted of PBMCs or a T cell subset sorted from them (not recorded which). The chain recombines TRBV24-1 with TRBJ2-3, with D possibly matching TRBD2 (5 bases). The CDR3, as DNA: TGTGCCACCAGTCCACGAGGGAGCGCAGATACGCAGTATTTT. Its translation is CATSPRGSADTQYF.